These T cell receptor beta chains were read from a single sample in a study of blood T cell repertoires in COVID-19. Method: immunoSEQ multiplex PCR; TCRdb's copy keeps in-frame clones and lacks some. The sample lists tens of thousands of clones, around three quarters occurring once. The sample taken for sequencing was peripheral blood. The receptors were sampled from a woman aged 45-60 years with acute or convalescent COVID-19. Both conserved end residues are part of each CDR3. Each record gives: J gene, D gene, clone size, V gene, CDR3 DNA, CDR3 protein. A D gene is named only where the DNA matches it firmly. Clone size, where shown, is once, few, many, or a class for clones that have expanded.

TRBJ2-3,TRBD2,NA,TRBV6-2/TRBV6-3,TGTGCCAGCAGTTCCCAGCGGGGGGGCCTCGAAGATACGCAGTATTTT,CASSSQRGGLEDTQYF
TRBJ1-4,TRBD1,NA,TRBV30,TGTGCCTGGAATAGAGGGGGCGCTGGTGAAAAACTGTTTTTT,CAWNRGGAGEKLFF
TRBJ1-2,TRBD1,NA,TRBV30,TGTGCCTGGAGTGTACAGAAGGGGGCAATCTATGGCTACACCTTC,CAWSVQKGAIYGYTF
TRBJ1-4,NA,NA,TRBV3-1/TRBV3-2,TGTGCCAGCAGCCTGACTTCCGGGACATATAATGAAAAACTGTTTTTT,CASSLTSGTYNEKLFF
TRBJ2-1,NA,NA,TRBV2,TGTGCCAGCGACTCTCTGGGACACGAACTCTTC,CASDSLGHELF
TRBJ2-4,NA,NA,TRBV4-2,TGTGCCAGCAGCCAAACCTCGACAGCCTTTCTAGCCAAAAACATTCAGTACTTC,CASSQTSTAFLAKNIQYF
TRBJ2-3,NA,once,TRBV2,TGTGCCAGCAGTTTGACTAGGACTGGCACAGATACGCAGTATTTT,CASSLTRTGTDTQYF
TRBJ2-7,TRBD2,few,TRBV28,TGTGCCAGCAGTCACGGACTAGCGGGGGGTCTCTACGAGCAGTACTTC,CASSHGLAGGLYEQYF
TRBJ1-3,NA,NA,TRBV19,TGTGCCAGCTCCCCGAGCTCTGGAAACACCATATATTTT,CASSPSSGNTIYF
TRBJ2-3,NA,NA,TRBV5-6,TGTGCCAGCAGCTTCCTCCATCTTCGACGGGAAACAGATACGCAGTATTTT,CASSFLHLRRETDTQYF
TRBJ1-2,NA,NA,TRBV12-3/TRBV12-4,TGTGCCAGCAGTTTACAGGGAATGAATGGCTACACCTTC,CASSLQGMNGYTF
TRBJ2-7,NA,NA,TRBV7-9,TGTGCCAGCAGCTTGCGGGCGGAGCCCTACGAGCAGTACTTC,CASSLRAEPYEQYF
TRBJ2-2,TRBD1,few,TRBV7-8,TGTGCCAGCAGCACCACAGGGGGAATTGTGAGCGCCGGGGAGCTGTTTTTT,CASSTTGGIVSAGELFF
TRBJ1-1,NA,once,TRBV28,TGTGCCAGCAGTTTTTCGTTTGAGGCTTTCTTT,CASSFSFEAFF
TRBJ2-7,NA,NA,TRBV5-6,TGTGCCAGCAGCTTGGTAGCGTGGGAGCAGTACTTC,CASSLVAWEQYF